These T cell receptor beta chains were read from a single sample in a study of shared clonotypes between healthy human individuals. Data came from immunoSEQ multiplex PCR; TCRdb stores just in-frame clones and leaves some out. This sample yields roughly 400,000 clones, of which 90% to 98% are seen a single time; around 0.3% belongs to the top ten. Sequencing was done on a sample of memory CD8+ T cells sorted from blood. All receptors derive from a young man in good health. The CDR3 runs from the conserved cysteine through the conserved F or W. The D gene is left open where the match is weak. Part of the rows lack a size; the others show once, few, many or a class for expanded clones.

clone_size j_call d_call v_call cdr3_aa cdr3_nt
- TRBJ2-5 - TRBV9 CASSVGGLVRETQYF TGTGCCAGCAGCGTAGGGGGACTGGTCCGGGAGACCCAGTACTTC
- TRBJ2-7 TRBD2 TRBV10-3 CAISDQTSARYEQYF TGTGCCATCAGTGATCAGACTAGCGCGCGCTACGAGCAGTACTTC
- TRBJ2-1 TRBD2 TRBV27 CASSLWTSGRANNEQFF TGTGCCAGCAGTTTATGGACTAGCGGGAGGGCGAACAATGAGCAGTTCTTC
- TRBJ1-4 TRBD1 TRBV19 CATRGGAGNEKLFF TGTGCCACCCGAGGGGGCGCGGGTAATGAAAAACTGTTTTTT
- TRBJ2-3 TRBD2 TRBV2 CASSPLAGGGTDTQYF TGTGCCAGCAGCCCCCTAGCGGGAGGGGGCACAGATACGCAGTATTTT
once TRBJ1-3 - TRBV5-1 CASRGGLSGNTIYF TGCGCCAGCAGGGGAGGGCTCTCTGGAAACACCATATATTTT
- TRBJ2-4 - TRBV19 CASSVAREAKNIQYF TGTGCCAGTAGTGTGGCCAGGGAAGCCAAAAACATTCAGTACTTC
- TRBJ2-1 TRBD2 TRBV4-1 CASSQVGLAGGPNINEQFF TGCGCCAGCAGCCAAGTGGGACTAGCGGGAGGGCCTAATATAAATGAGCAGTTCTTC
- TRBJ2-1 - TRBV5-4 CASSLSERASYNEQFF TGTGCCAGCAGCTTGAGCGAGAGGGCCTCCTACAATGAGCAGTTCTTC
- TRBJ2-5 - TRBV5-8 CASSSTETQYF TGTGCCAGCAGCTCCACTGAGACCCAGTACTTC
once TRBJ2-7 - TRBV19 CASNQGTSSYEQYF TGTGCCAGTAACCAGGGCACGAGCTCCTACGAGCAGTACTTC
- TRBJ2-7 TRBD1 TRBV19 CASSPTGQGYEQYF TGTGCCAGTAGTCCCACGGGACAGGGGTACGAGCAGTACTTC
- TRBJ2-7 TRBD1 TRBV5-6 CASSKDRAYEQYF TGTGCCAGCAGCAAGGACAGGGCCTACGAGCAGTACTTC
- TRBJ2-7 - TRBV6-5 CRRSEQYF TGCCGGCGGAGCGAGCAGTACTTC
- TRBJ2-5 TRBD1 TRBV5-1 CARTGTGREETQYF TGCGCCAGGACCGGGACAGGCCGTGAGGAGACCCAGTACTTC
- TRBJ1-2 - TRBV6-5 CASSYSSVWGYTF TGTGCCAGCAGTTACTCGAGTGTCTGGGGCTACACCTTC
- TRBJ2-3 TRBD2 TRBV27 CASRGTSGKPSTDTQYF TGTGCCAGCAGGGGGACTAGCGGGAAACCTAGCACAGATACGCAGTATTTT
- TRBJ2-4 - TRBV5-1 CASSLSGLAKNIQYF TGCGCCAGCAGCTTGTCCGGGCTAGCCAAAAACATTCAGTACTTC
- TRBJ2-3 TRBD2 TRBV10-2 CASMPGLAGVGDTQYF TGCGCCAGCATGCCGGGACTAGCGGGAGTCGGAGATACGCAGTATTTT
- TRBJ1-4 - TRBV5-1 CASAITPGAPNEKLFF TGCGCCAGCGCCATAACCCCGGGAGCCCCGAATGAAAAACTGTTTTTT
- TRBJ2-5 TRBD1 TRBV4-2 CASSQSGTGETQYF TGTGCCAGCAGCCAGTCCGGGACAGGGGAGACCCAGTACTTC
- TRBJ1-1 - TRBV7-9 CASSPHHAGGKAFF TGTGCCAGCAGCCCTCACCATGCCGGGGGAAAAGCTTTCTTT
once TRBJ2-7 - TRBV5-1 CASSLGSSLGLRFSGGADAKEQYF TGCGCCAGCAGCTTGGGGTCCAGCTTGGGGTTACGGTTCTCCGGGGGCGCAGATGCGAAAGAGCAGTACTTC
- TRBJ1-1 - TRBV9 CASSVGTVNTEAFF TGTGCCAGCAGCGTAGGGACAGTGAACACTGAAGCTTTCTTT
- TRBJ2-1 TRBD2 TRBV5-1 CASSLQPSGNYNEQFF TGCGCCAGCAGCTTGCAACCTAGCGGGAATTACAATGAGCAGTTCTTC
- TRBJ2-2 TRBD2 TRBV4-2 CASSQVRKSGRASGELFF TGTGCCAGCAGCCAAGTCCGTAAGTCCGGGAGGGCCTCCGGGGAGCTGTTTTTT
- TRBJ2-3 TRBD2 TRBV25-1 CASSDLLAGVSTDTQYF TGTGCCAGCAGTGACTTACTAGCGGGAGTATCGACAGATACGCAGTATTTT
- TRBJ2-1 TRBD2 TRBV7-9 CASSLGLAGVWQFF TGTGCCAGCAGCTTGGGACTAGCGGGAGTTTGGCAGTTCTTC
- TRBJ2-1 TRBD2 TRBV9 CASSVSAGKAWGQFF TGTGCCAGCAGCGTATCAGCGGGAAAGGCTTGGGGGCAGTTCTTC
- TRBJ2-5 - TRBV28 CASSWGTGKETQYF TGTGCCAGCAGTTGGGGCACAGGGAAAGAGACCCAGTACTTC
- TRBJ2-7 - TRBV9 CASSVDSFYEQYF TGTGCCAGCAGCGTAGATAGTTTCTACGAGCAGTACTTC
- TRBJ2-3 TRBD1 TRBV11-2 CASSLVGTGYSTDTQYF TGTGCCAGCAGCTTAGTCGGGACAGGGTATTCCACAGATACGCAGTATTTT
- TRBJ2-5 - TRBV30 CAWSARGTQYF TGTGCCTGGAGTGCGCGAGGGACCCAGTACTTC
- TRBJ2-3 TRBD1 TRBV5-1 CASGLGTGVTDTQYF TGCGCCAGCGGGTTAGGGACAGGGGTTACAGATACGCAGTATTTT
few TRBJ2-7 - TRBV5-1 CASSLVAGSSYEQYF TGCGCCAGCAGCTTGGTGGCGGGTAGCTCCTACGAGCAGTACTTC